This T cell receptor (beta chain) was documented in a study of response to subunit inactivated influenza vaccine. Study-wide results and limits: It was the authors' suggestion that each seasonal influenza vaccination recruits few new T cells.

Germline lookup yields CDR1 LGHNA and CDR2 YSLEER. The ends lost 0 bases at V and 5 bases at J; junction bases unmatched: 10. The length of the CDR3 is 17 residues. TCRdb reanalysed the RT-PCR reads using MiXCR and keeps one entry per CDR3 protein. The table has more than 550,000 distinct CDR3 sequences, over 9% seen once. This clonotype has only a few counts. Its antigen is not identified. The same data also contributed to another study, on T cells expressing NK-cell markers. From that second work: TCR beta cDNA was made by 5'RACE template switching with UMIs. In several experiments, sorting was restricted to alpha-beta TCR T cells by an anti-gamma-delta TCR antibody.

The TCR sequence derives from a man aged 50 to 60 who received an inactivated influenza vaccine. The source material was PBMCs from blood, sampled on the day of vaccination. This rearrangement joins TRBV4-3 to TRBJ2-7; 10 bases line up with TRBD1. CDR3 coding DNA: TGCGCCAGCAGCCAAGATCACGTGGGGACAGGGGTCAACGAGCAGTACTTC. Its translation is CASSQDHVGTGVNEQYF.